The 10 T cell receptor beta chains below all came from one sample that was sequenced in a study of cytomegalovirus exposure and HLA in healthy donors. PCR was performed using 60 Vbeta and 13 Jbeta primers. Sequencing was performed with immunoSEQ multiplex PCR; in TCRdb, only in-frame clones are kept and a portion is missing. This sample has approximately 100,000 clones, with about 74% found just once. The sample taken for sequencing was PBMCs. The source is a woman aged 18-30 years in good health and CMV-seropositive.

This clone was seen once. CDR3: CASSKWGGVGGNEQFF. As DNA, the CDR3 is TGTGCCAGCAGCAAGTGGGGAGGGGTCGGAGGGAATGAGCAGTTCTTC. This chain connects TRBV7-9 to TRBJ2-1; 7 bases agree with TRBD2. The junction had 14 bases not matched to a gene; V was cut back by 5 bases and J by 7 bases. The V gene's germline CDR1 is SEHNR and CDR2 FQNEAQ (reference sequence). The CDR3 totals 16 residues.

The chain carries TRBV6-1 and TRBJ1-1; D not certain. The ends were cut back, 10 bases at V and 1 base at J, with 13 bases in the middle. From germline, CDR1 is MNHNS and CDR2 SASEGT. The CDR3 covers 13 residues. The CDR3 DNA reads as TGTGCCACAGGACTTTCCGCGAACACTGAAGCTTTCTTT. It codes for CATGLSANTEAFF.

The chain employs TRBV29-1 and TRBJ2-3; possibly TRBD1 for D (5 bases). From germline, CDR1 is SQVTM and CDR2 ANQGSEA. The germline V and J ends were trimmed by 2 bases and 3 bases, with 6 bases remaining between them. The CDR3 loop spans 12 amino acids. The CDR3: CSVEPGTDTQYF. In nucleotides, the CDR3 is TGCAGCGTTGAACCAGGGACAGATACGCAGTATTTT.

The rearrangement joins TRBV7-9 to TRBJ2-3; D gene unclear. The CDR3 loop spans 13 amino acids. V was clipped by 4 bases and J by 9 bases, with 14 bases between them. CDR1 is SEHNR, CDR2 FQNEAQ, per germline (reference sequence). The DNA for the CDR3 is TGTGCCAGCAGCTCGGGTGGTAGTTTGACGCAGTATTTT. It is translated as CASSSGGSLTQYF. Filled out from reference TRBV7-9 and TRBJ2-3, the complete variable domain reads DTGVSQNPRHKITKRGQNVTFRCDPISEHNRLYWYRQTLGQGPEFLTYFQNEAQLEKSRLLSDRFSAERPKGSFSTLEIQRTEQGDSAMYLCASSSGGSLTQYFGPGTRLTVL.

V and J are TRBV9 and TRBJ2-1, with TRBD2 matching 8 bases. The CDR3 is 15 amino acids. The V gene's germline CDR1 is SGDLS and CDR2 YYNGEE. With V trimmed by 6 bases and J by 8 bases, 13 bases remained unmatched. The CDR3, as DNA: TGTGCCAGCACCTTCATGGGCGGGAGGTGGGATGAGCAGTTCTTC. Protein: CASTFMGGRWDEQFF.

This clone was counted once. This sequence joins TRBV5-1 and TRBJ2-1, with D uncertain. Germline assignment: CDR1 SGHRS and CDR2 YFSETQ. Trimming left V 0 bases short and J 0 bases short, with 7 bases between. CDR3 length equals 15 residues. The CDR3 reads CASSLAASSYNEQFF. As DNA, the CDR3 is TGCGCCAGCAGCTTGGCCGCGTCCTCCTACAATGAGCAGTTCTTC. The full variable domain, its missing parts supplied by reference TRBV5-1 and TRBJ2-1, is KAGVTQTPRYLIKTRGQQVTLSCSPISGHRSVSWYQQTPGQGLQFLFEYFSETQRNKGNFPGRFSGRQFSNSRSEMNVSTLELGDSALYLCASSLAASSYNEQFFGPGTRLTVL.

The rearrangement joins TRBV7-9 to TRBJ2-5; weak D call: TRBD1 (5 bases). This CDR3 has 14 amino acids. The germline V and J ends were trimmed by 0 bases and 0 bases, with 5 bases remaining between them. CDR1 is SEHNR and CDR2 is FQNEAQ in the germline V gene (reference sequence). CDR3 DNA: TGTGCCAGCAGCTTAGCACAGGACCAAGAGACCCAGTACTTC. Translation: CASSLAQDQETQYF.

J is TRBJ2-1 and V is TRBV27, with D possibly being TRBD1 (7 bases). Germline CDR1 and CDR2: MNHEY and SMNVEV (reference sequence). V was trimmed by 2 bases and J by 12 bases, leaving 11 bases between them. This CDR3 is built from 12 residues. CDR3 protein: CASSLRQGGQFF. CDR3 bases: TGTGCCAGCAGTTTAAGACAGGGAGGGCAGTTCTTC.

There are a few counts of this clone. The chain has TRBV7-2 and TRBJ2-2; TRBD1 is a possible D gene (5 bases). The germline V gene has CDR1 SGHTA and CDR2 FQGNSA. The CDR3 is 16 residues long. Trimming stripped 7 bases from V and 4 bases from J, with 19 bases between. DNA for the CDR3: TGTGCCAGCACTCCCCGTGCAGGGATGGGCACCGGGGAGCTGTTTTTT. Its protein is CASTPRAGMGTGELFF.

The V call is TRBV7-9, the J call TRBJ1-5; D perhaps matches TRBD1 (5 bases). This CDR3 is 14 amino acids long. Germline lookup yields CDR1 SEHNR and CDR2 FQNEAQ (reference sequence). V was pared by 4 bases and J by 4 bases, with 11 bases between. The CDR3 spells CASSSSGGNQPQHF. CDR3 in DNA: TGTGCCAGCAGCTCCTCGGGGGGGAATCAGCCCCAGCATTTT.